A single sample gave rise to the 3 T cell receptor beta chains below, sequenced in a study of T-cell memory formation after mild COVID-19. TCRdb used MiXCR to reprocess the 5' RACE reads, holding one entry per CDR3 protein. This table holds 110,000 to 150,000 distinct CDR3 sequences, 11% to 15% found once. The sample was PBMCs or a T cell subset sorted from them (not recorded which). These receptors originate from an adult woman who had mild COVID-19 (a few samples of this study predate the infection). Cell type and time point are not known.

The gene calls are TRBV20-1 and TRBJ2-3, with TRBD2 matching over 9 bases. J was trimmed by 0 bases and V by 1 base; bases with no gene match: 11. This CDR3 spans 18 amino acids. CDR1 and CDR2 from the germline V gene are DFQATT and SNEGSKA (reference sequence). The CDR3, as DNA: TGCAGTGCTAGAGGAAGACTAGCGGTGTCATCTAGCACAGATACGCAGTATTTT. It specifies CSARGRLAVSSSTDTQYF.

V gene TRBV5-6 combines with J gene TRBJ2-1, with D tentatively TRBD2 (5 bases). CDR3 length equals 16 residues. CDR1 is SGHDT and CDR2 is YYEEEE in the germline V gene. The V and J ends lost 7 bases and 0 bases respectively, with 17 bases between them. CDR3 sequence reads: CASGLWLANSYNEQFF. DNA for the CDR3: TGTGCCAGCGGATTGTGGCTAGCCAACTCCTACAATGAGCAGTTCTTC. The whole variable domain, filled in from reference TRBV5-6 and TRBJ2-1, reads DAGVTQSPTHLIKTRGQQVTLRCSPKSGHDTVSWYQQALGQGPQFIFQYYEEEERQRGNFPDRFSGHQFPNYSSELNVNALLLGDSALYLCASGLWLANSYNEQFFGPGTRLTVL.

In its sample, this clonotype was seen a few times. The rearrangement joins TRBV10-3 to TRBJ2-7, with TRBD1 as a possible D gene (5 bases). The CDR3 consists of 16 residues. The germline gives CDR1 ENHRY, CDR2 SYGVKD. The V end lost 3 bases, the J end lost 2 bases, and 17 bases lay between the germline ends. CDR3 in DNA: TGTGCCATCAGTGAAATGACAACGGGCAGGGCCTACGAGCAGTACTTC. Translation gives CAISEMTTGRAYEQYF.